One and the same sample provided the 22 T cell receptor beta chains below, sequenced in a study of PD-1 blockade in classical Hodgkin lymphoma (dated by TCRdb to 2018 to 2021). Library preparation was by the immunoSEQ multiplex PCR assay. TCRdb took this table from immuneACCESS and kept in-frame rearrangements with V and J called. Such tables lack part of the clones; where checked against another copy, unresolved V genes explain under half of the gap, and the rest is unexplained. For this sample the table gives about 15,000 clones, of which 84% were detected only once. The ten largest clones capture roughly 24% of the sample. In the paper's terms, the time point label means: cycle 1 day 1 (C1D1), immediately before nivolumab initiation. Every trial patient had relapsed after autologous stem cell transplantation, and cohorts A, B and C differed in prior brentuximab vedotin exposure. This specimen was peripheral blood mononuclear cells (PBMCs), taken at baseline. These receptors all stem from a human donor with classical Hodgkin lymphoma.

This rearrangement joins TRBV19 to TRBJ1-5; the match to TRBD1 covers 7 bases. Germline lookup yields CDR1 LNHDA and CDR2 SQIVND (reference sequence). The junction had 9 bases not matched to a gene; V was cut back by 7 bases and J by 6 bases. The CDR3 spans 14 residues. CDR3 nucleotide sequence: TGTGCCAGTACCTACGGGACAGTCCGTCAGCCCCAGCATTTT. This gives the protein CASTYGTVRQPQHF.

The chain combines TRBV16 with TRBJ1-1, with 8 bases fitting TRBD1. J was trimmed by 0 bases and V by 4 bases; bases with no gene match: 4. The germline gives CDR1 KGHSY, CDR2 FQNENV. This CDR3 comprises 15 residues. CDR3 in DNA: TGTGCCAGCAGCCGCGGACAGGGACTGAACACTGAAGCTTTCTTT. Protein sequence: CASSRGQGLNTEAFF.

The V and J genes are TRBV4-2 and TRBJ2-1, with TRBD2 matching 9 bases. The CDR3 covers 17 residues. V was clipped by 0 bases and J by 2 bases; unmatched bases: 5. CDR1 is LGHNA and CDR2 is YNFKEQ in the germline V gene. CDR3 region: CASSQDVIAGAYNEQFF. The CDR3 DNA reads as TGTGCCAGCAGCCAAGATGTGATAGCGGGGGCCTACAATGAGCAGTTCTTC.

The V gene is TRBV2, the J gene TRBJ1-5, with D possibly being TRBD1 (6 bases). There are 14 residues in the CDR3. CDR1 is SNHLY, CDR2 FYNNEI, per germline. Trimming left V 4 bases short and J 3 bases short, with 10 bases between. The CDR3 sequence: CASSVDRNNQPQHF. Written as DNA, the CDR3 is TGTGCCAGCAGTGTGGACAGAAACAATCAGCCCCAGCATTTT.

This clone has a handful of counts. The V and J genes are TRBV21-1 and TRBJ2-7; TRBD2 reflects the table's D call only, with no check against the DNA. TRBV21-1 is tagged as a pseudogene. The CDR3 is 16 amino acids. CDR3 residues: CASSKVRLAASYEQYF. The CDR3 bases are TGTGCCAGCAGCAAAGTGAGGCTAGCGGCCTCCTACGAGCAGTACTTC.

The CDR3 nucleotides read TGTGCCACGGACCCCACAGGGAATGGCTACACCTTC. This gives the protein CATDPTGNGYTF. J is TRBJ1-2 and V is TRBV28, with D tentatively TRBD1 (6 bases). The V gene lost 10 bases and the J gene lost 6 bases, with 15 bases spanning the gap. Germline V CDR1 and CDR2: MDHEN, SYDVKM. The CDR3 sequence is 12 residues long.

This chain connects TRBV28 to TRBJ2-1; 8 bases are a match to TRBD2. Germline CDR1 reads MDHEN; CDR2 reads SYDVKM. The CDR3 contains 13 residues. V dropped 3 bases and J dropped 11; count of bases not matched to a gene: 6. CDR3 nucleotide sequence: TGTGCCAGCAGTTTTTTAGCGGGAAAAAAGCAGTTCTTC. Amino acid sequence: CASSFLAGKKQFF. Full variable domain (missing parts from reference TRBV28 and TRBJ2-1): DVKVTQSSRYLVKRTGEKVFLECVQDMDHENMFWYRQDPGLGLRLIYFSYDVKMKEKGDIPEGYSVSREKKERFSLILESASTNQTSMYLCASSFLAGKKQFFGPGTRLTVL.

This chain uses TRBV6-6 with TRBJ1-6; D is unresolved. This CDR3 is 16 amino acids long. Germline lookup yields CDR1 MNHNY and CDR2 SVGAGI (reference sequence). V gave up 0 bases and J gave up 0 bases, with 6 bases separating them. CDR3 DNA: TGTGCCAGCAGTTACTCAAGGAGCTCCTATAATTCACCCCTCCACTTT. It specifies CASSYSRSSYNSPLHF.

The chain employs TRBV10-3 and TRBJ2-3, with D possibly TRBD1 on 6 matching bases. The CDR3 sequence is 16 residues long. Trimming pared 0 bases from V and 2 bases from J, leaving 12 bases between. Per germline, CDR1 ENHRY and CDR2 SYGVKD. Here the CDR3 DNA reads TGTGCCATCAGTGAGTCTGTGGGACAAGTCACAGATACGCAGTATTTT. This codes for CAISESVGQVTDTQYF.

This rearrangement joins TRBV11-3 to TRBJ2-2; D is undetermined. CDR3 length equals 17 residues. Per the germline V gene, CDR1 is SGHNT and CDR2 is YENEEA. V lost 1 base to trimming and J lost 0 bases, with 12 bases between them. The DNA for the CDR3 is TGTGCCAGCAGCTTAGCGTCTGGCCGAACGAACACCGGGGAGCTGTTTTTT. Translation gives CASSLASGRTNTGELFF.

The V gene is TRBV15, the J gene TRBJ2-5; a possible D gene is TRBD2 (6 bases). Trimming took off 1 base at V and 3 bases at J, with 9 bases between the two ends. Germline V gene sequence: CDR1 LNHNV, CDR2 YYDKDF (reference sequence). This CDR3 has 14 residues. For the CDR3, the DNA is TGTGCCACCAGCAGAGGCGGGGCCGAAGAGACCCAGTACTTC. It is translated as CATSRGGAEETQYF.

The DNA for the CDR3 is TGTGCCAGCAGCGTAGGTGGGCTAGCCTTCACAGATACGCAGTATTTT. Translation gives CASSVGGLAFTDTQYF. V is TRBV9 and J is TRBJ2-3; D might be TRBD2 (5 bases). Germline CDR1 and CDR2: SGDLS and YYNGEE. The CDR3 is 16 residues long. Trimming left V 0 bases short and J 2 bases short, with 13 bases between.

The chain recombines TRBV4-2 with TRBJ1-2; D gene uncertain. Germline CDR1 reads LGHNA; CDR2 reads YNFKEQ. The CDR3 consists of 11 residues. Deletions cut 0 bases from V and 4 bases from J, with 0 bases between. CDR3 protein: CASSQDYGYTF. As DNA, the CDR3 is TGTGCCAGCAGCCAAGACTATGGCTACACCTTC.

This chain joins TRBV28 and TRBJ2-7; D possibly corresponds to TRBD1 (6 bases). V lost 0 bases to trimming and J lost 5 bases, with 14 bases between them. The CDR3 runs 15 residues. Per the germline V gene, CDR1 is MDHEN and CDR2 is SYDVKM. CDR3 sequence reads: CASSLWGRGRNEQYF. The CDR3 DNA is TGTGCCAGCAGTTTATGGGGCAGGGGAAGGAACGAGCAGTACTTC. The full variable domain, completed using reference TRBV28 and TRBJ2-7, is DVKVTQSSRYLVKRTGEKVFLECVQDMDHENMFWYRQDPGLGLRLIYFSYDVKMKEKGDIPEGYSVSREKKERFSLILESASTNQTSMYLCASSLWGRGRNEQYFGPGTRLTVT.

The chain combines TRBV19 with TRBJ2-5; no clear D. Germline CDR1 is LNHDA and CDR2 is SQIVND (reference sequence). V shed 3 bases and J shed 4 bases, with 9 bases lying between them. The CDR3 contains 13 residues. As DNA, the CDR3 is TGTGCCAGTAGTATTGCCTTCCGAGAGACCCAGTACTTC. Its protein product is CASSIAFRETQYF. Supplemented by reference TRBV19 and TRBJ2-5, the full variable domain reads DGGITQSPKYLFRKEGQNVTLSCEQNLNHDAMYWYRQDPGQGLRLIYYSQIVNDFQKGDIAEGYSVSREKKESFPLTVTSAQKNPTAFYLCASSIAFRETQYFGPGTRLLVL.

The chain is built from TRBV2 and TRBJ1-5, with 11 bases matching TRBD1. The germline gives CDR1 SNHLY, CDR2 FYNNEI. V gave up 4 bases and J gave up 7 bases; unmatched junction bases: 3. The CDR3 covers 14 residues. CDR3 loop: CASSGTGGRQPQHF. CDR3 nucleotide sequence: TGTGCCAGCAGTGGGACAGGGGGCCGGCAGCCCCAGCATTTT.

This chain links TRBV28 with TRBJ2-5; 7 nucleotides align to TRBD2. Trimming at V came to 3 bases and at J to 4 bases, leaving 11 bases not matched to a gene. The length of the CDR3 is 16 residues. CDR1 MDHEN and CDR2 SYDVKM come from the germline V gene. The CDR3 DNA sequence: TGTGCCAGCAGTTTGATGGTACTAGCGAATTCAGAGACCCAGTACTTC. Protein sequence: CASSLMVLANSETQYF.

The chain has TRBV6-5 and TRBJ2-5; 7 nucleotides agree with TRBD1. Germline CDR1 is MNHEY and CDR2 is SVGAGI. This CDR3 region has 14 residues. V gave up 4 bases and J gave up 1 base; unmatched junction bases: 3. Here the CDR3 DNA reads TGTGCCAGCAGTTTTCGGACAGGCCAAGAGACCCAGTACTTC. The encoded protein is CASSFRTGQETQYF.

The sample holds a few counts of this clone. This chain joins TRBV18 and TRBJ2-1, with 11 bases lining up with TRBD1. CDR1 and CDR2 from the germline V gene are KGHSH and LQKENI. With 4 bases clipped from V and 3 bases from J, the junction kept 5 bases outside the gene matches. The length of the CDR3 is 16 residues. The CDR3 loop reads CASSLGTGGFYNEQFF. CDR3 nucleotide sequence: TGTGCCAGCTCACTAGGGACAGGGGGTTTCTACAATGAGCAGTTCTTC.

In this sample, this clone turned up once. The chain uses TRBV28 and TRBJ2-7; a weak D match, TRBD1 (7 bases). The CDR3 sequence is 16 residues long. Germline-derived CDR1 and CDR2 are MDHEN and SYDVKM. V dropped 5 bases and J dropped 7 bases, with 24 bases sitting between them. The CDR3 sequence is CASSLAQGRTIWEQYF. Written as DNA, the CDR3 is TGTGCCAGCAGTCTAGCACAGGGGAGGACCATCTGGGAGCAGTACTTC.

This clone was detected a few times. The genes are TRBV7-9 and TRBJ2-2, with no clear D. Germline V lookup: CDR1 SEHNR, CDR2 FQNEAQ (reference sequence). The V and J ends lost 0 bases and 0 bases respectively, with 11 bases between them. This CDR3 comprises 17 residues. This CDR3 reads CASSLASGRTNTGELFF. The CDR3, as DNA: TGTGCCAGCAGCTTAGCGTCTGGCCGAACGAACACCGGGGAGCTGTTTTTT. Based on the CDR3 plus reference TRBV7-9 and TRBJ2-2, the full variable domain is DTGVSQNPRHKITKRGQNVTFRCDPISEHNRLYWYRQTLGQGPEFLTYFQNEAQLEKSRLLSDRFSAERPKGSFSTLEIQRTEQGDSAMYLCASSLASGRTNTGELFFGEGSRLTVL.

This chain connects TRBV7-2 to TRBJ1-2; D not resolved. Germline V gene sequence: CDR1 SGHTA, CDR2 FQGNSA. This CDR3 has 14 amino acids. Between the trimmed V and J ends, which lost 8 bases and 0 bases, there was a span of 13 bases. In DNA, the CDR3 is TGTGCCAGCTCGCCCCGCCAGGCTAACTATGGCTACACCTTC. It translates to CASSPRQANYGYTF.